This TCR beta chain derives from a study of T-cell memory formation after mild COVID-19. V gave up 9 bases and J gave up 1 base, with 11 bases separating them. The germline V gene encodes CDR1 KGHDR and CDR2 SFDVKD. The CDR3 sequence is 13 residues long. Constant-segment primers served in 5'RACE that generated TCR alpha and TCR beta cDNA libraries bearing sample barcodes and UMIs. TCRdb reprocessed the 5' RACE reads with MiXCR, giving one entry per CDR3 protein. The sample yields about 560,000 distinct CDR3 sequences, 15% to 20% seen once. The sequence came from an adult woman who had mild COVID-19 (a few samples of this study predate the infection). Cell type and time point are not known. The V call is TRBV24-1, the J call TRBJ1-1, with D unclear. The specimen sequenced was PBMCs or a T cell subset sorted from them (not recorded which). CDR3 in DNA: TGTGCCACCCGGAACGATGGGAACACTGAAGCTTTCTTT. Translation gives CATRNDGNTEAFF.